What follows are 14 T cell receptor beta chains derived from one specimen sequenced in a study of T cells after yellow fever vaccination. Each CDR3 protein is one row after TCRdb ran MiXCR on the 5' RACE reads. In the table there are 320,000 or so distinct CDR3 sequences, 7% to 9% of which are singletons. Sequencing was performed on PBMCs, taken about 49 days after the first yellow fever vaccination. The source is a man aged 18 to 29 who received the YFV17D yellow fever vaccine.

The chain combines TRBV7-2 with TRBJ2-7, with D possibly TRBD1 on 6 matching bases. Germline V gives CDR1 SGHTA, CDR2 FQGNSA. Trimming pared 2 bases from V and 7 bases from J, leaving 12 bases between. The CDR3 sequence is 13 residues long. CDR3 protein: CASSLIGQGEQYF. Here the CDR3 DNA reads TGTGCCAGCAGCTTAATAGGGCAGGGGGAGCAGTACTTC.

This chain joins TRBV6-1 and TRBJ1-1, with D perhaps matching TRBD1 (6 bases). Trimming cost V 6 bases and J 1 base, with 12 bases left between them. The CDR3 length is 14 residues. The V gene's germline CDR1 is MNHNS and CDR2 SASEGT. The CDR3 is CASSWTDENTEAFF. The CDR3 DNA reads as TGTGCCAGCAGCTGGACAGACGAGAACACTGAAGCTTTCTTT.

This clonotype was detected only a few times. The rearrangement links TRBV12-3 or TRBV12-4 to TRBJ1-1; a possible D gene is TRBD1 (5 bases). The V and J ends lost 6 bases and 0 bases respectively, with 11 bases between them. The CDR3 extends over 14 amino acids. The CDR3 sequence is CASREGVLNTEAFF. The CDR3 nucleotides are TGTGCCAGCAGGGAAGGGGTTCTGAACACTGAAGCTTTCTTT.

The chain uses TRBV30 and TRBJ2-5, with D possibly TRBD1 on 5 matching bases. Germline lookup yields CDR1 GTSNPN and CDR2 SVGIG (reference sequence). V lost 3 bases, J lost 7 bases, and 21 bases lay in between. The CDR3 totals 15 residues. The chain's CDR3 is CAWSRWGSDTGTQYF. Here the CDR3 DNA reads TGTGCCTGGAGCCGGTGGGGCTCGGACACGGGGACCCAGTACTTC.

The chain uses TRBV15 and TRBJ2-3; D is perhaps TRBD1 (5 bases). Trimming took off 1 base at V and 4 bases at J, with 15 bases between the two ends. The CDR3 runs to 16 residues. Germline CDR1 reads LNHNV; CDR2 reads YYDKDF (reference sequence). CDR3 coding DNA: TGTGCCACCAGCAGAGGAAAGGACACCCGAGCAGATACGCAGTATTTT. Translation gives CATSRGKDTRADTQYF. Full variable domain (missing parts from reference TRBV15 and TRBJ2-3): DAMVIQNPRYQVTQFGKPVTLSCSQTLNHNVMYWYQQKSSQAPKLLFHYYDKDFNNEADTPDNFQSRRPNTSFCFLDIRSPGLGDTAMYLCATSRGKDTRADTQYFGPGTRLTVL.

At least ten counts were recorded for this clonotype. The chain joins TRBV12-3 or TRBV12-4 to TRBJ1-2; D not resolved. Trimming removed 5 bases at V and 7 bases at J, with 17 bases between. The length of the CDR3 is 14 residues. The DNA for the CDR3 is TGTGCCAGCAGTCCCGGACGGGAGCAGCGTGGCTACACCTTC. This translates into CASSPGREQRGYTF.

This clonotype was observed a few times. The CDR3 region is CSGHGRGQETQYF. CDR3 nucleotides: TGCAGTGGACACGGGCGGGGCCAAGAGACCCAGTACTTC. The chain employs TRBV20-1 and TRBJ2-5, with D perhaps TRBD2 (6 bases). The CDR3 has 13 amino acids. V was pared by 7 bases and J by 1 base, with 13 bases between. CDR1 is DFQATT and CDR2 is SNEGSKA in the germline V gene (reference sequence).

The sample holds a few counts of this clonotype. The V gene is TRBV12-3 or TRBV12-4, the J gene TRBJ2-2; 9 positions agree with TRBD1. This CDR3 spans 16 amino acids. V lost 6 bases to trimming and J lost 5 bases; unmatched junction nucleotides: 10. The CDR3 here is CASRPEGQGGTGELFF. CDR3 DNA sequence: TGTGCCAGCAGACCCGAGGGACAGGGTGGGACCGGGGAGCTGTTTTTT.

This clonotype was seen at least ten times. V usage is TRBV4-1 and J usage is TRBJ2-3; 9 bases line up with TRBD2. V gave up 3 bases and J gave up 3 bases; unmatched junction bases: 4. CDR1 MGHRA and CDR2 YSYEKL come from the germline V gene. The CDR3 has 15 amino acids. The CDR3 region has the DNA TGCGCCAGCAGCCACCCCAGCGGGGGGACAGATACGCAGTATTTT. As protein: CASSHPSGGTDTQYF.

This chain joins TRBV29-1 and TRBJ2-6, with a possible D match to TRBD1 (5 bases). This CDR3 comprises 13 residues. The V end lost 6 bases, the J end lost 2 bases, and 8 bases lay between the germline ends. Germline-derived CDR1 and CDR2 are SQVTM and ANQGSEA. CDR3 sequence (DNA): TGCAGCGTCCAGGGTGCTGGGGCCAACGTCCTGACTTTC. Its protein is CSVQGAGANVLTF.

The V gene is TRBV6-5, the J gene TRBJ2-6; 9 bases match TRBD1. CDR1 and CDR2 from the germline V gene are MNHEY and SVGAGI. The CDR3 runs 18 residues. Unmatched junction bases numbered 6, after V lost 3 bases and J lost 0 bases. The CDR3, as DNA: TGTGCCAGCAGTTATGCGGGACAGGGCTACTCTGGGGCCAACGTCCTGACTTTC. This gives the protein CASSYAGQGYSGANVLTF.

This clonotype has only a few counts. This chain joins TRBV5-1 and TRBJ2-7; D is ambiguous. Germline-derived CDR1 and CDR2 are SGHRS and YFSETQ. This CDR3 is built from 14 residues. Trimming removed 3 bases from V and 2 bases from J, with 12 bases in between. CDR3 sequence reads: CASSSLKSTYEQYF. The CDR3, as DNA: TGCGCCAGCAGCTCACTAAAATCCACCTACGAGCAGTACTTC. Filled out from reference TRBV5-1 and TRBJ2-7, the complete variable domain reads KAGVTQTPRYLIKTRGQQVTLSCSPISGHRSVSWYQQTPGQGLQFLFEYFSETQRNKGNFPGRFSGRQFSNSRSEMNVSTLELGDSALYLCASSSLKSTYEQYFGPGTRLTVT.

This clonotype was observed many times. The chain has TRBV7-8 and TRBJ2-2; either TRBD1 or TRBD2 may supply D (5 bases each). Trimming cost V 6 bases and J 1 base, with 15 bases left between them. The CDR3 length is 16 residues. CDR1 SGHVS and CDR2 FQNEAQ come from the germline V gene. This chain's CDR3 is CASRRPSGRNTGELFF. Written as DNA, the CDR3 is TGTGCCAGCAGACGTCCTTCGGGGCGGAACACCGGGGAGCTGTTTTTT.

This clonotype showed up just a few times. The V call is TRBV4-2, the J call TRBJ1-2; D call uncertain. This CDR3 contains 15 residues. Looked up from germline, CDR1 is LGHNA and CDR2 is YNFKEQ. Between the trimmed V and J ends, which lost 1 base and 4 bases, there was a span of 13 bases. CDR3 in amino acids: CASSQGQAATYGYTF. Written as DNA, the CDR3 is TGTGCCAGCAGCCAAGGCCAGGCCGCTACCTATGGCTACACCTTC.